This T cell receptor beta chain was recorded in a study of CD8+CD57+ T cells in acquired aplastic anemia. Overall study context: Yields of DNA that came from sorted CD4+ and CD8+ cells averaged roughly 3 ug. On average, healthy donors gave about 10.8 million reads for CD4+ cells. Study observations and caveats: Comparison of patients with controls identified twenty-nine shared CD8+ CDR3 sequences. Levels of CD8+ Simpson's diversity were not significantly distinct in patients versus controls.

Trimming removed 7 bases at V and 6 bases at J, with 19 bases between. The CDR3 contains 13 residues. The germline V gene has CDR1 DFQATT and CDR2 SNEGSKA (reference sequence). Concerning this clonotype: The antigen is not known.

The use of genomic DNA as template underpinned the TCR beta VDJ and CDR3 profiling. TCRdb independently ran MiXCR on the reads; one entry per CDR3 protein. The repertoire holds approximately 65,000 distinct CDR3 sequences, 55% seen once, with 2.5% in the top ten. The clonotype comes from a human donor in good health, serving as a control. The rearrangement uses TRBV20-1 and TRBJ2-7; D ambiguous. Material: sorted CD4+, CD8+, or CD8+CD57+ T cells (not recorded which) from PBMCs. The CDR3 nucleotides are TGCAGTGTCGATAAAGGTAGGAGTTTCGAGCAGTACTTC. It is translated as CSVDKGRSFEQYF.